The 5 T cell receptor beta chains below come from one sample, sequenced in a study of shared clonotypes between healthy human individuals. Terminally differentiated effector memory CD45RA+ cells were excluded from the naive CD8 cells, which were CD45RO-negative and positively selected for CCR7. Produced via immunoSEQ multiplex PCR; TCRdb's table is partial and in-frame only. The table shows about 820,000 clones, with around 93% occurring only once. The source material was naive CD8+ T cells sorted from blood. Every receptor here comes from a man aged 25-40 years in good health.

This chain links TRBV15 with TRBJ1-5, with 10 bases that match TRBD1. The CDR3 loop spans 16 amino acids. Unmatched junction bases numbered 8, after V lost 4 bases and J lost 5 bases. Germline V lookup: CDR1 LNHNV, CDR2 YYDKDF (reference sequence). The CDR3 region is CATSKSGTGAYQPQHF. The CDR3, as DNA: TGTGCCACCAGCAAATCCGGGACAGGGGCCTATCAGCCCCAGCATTTT.

The chain joins TRBV15 to TRBJ2-2; tentatively, D is TRBD1 (6 bases). The V end lost 4 bases, the J end lost 5 bases, and 11 bases lay between the germline ends. Germline V CDR1 and CDR2: LNHNV, YYDKDF (reference sequence). The CDR3 loop spans 14 amino acids. The CDR3 is CATSTRTVTGELFF. CDR3 bases: TGTGCCACCAGCACCAGGACAGTTACCGGGGAGCTGTTTTTT.

The J gene is TRBJ2-7, the V gene TRBV28; TRBD1 agrees at 8 bases. Germline CDR1 and CDR2: MDHEN and SYDVKM. V lost 4 bases and J lost 0; bases outside the gene matches: 5. The CDR3 sequence is 15 residues long. As DNA, the CDR3 is TGTGCCAGCAGTTCCCGGACAGGGACCTCCTACGAGCAGTACTTC. Residues: CASSSRTGTSYEQYF.

The chain links TRBV13 to TRBJ2-2; D possibly uses TRBD1 or TRBD2 (5 bases each). The CDR3 has 16 amino acids. Germline V gene data show CDR1 as PRHDT and CDR2 as FYEKMQ (reference sequence). Trimming left V 5 bases short and J 6 bases short, with 19 bases between. CDR3 amino acids: CASSIRSGPRAGELFF. The CDR3 nucleotides are TGTGCCAGCAGCATACGCTCGGGACCCAGGGCCGGGGAGCTGTTTTTT.

The chain combines TRBV19 with TRBJ1-2; no clear D gene. V lost 6 bases to trimming and J lost 3 bases, with 5 bases between them. CDR3 length equals 11 residues. The V gene's germline CDR1 is LNHDA and CDR2 SQIVND (reference sequence). The CDR3 bases are TGTGCCAGTAGGGTGGACTATGGCTACACCTTC. Its translation is CASRVDYGYTF. Complete variable domain (other parts from reference TRBV19 and TRBJ1-2): DGGITQSPKYLFRKEGQNVTLSCEQNLNHDAMYWYRQDPGQGLRLIYYSQIVNDFQKGDIAEGYSVSREKKESFPLTVTSAQKNPTAFYLCASRVDYGYTFGSGTRLTVV.